This note documents a single T cell receptor (beta chain) sequence. The data belong to a study of T cell changes during pregnancy in multiple sclerosis. The protocol was immunoSEQ multiplex PCR, while the TCRdb copy is restricted to in-frame clones and leaves out a portion. The sample yields about 69,000 clones, just over 90% seen once. V lost 3 bases to trimming and J lost 3 bases, with 12 bases between them. Germline V gives CDR1 SGHNT, CDR2 YYREEE (reference sequence). The CDR3 sequence is 14 residues long. This specimen consisted of peripheral blood, obtained in the third trimester of pregnancy. The receptor was derived from a female donor with multiple sclerosis, enrolled in a pregnancy study. The J gene is TRBJ2-5, the V gene TRBV5-4; the D is unclear. CDR3 DNA: TGTGCCAGCAGCTCGCCGGAGAGAAAAGAGACCCAGTACTTC. Translated: CASSSPERKETQYF.